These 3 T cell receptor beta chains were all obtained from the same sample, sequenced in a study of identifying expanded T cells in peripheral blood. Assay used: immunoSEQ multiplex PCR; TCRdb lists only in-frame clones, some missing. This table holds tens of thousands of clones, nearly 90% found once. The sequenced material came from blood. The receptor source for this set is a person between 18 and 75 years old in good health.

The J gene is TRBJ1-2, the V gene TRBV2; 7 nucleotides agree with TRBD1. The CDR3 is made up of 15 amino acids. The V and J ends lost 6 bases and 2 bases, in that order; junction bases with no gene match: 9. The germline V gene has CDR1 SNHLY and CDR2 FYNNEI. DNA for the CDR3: TGTGCCAGCAGATACCATCAGGGGGAAAACTATGGCTACACCTTC. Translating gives CASRYHQGENYGYTF.

In DNA, the CDR3 is TGTGCCAGCAGCTTACTCAGGGGCGTTCATGGCTACACCTTC. Translation gives CASSLLRGVHGYTF. The chain uses TRBV7-9 and TRBJ1-2; D might be TRBD1 (6 bases). Per germline, CDR1 SEHNR and CDR2 FQNEAQ (reference sequence). The CDR3 contains 14 residues. V dropped 2 bases and J dropped 6 bases, with 13 bases sitting between them.

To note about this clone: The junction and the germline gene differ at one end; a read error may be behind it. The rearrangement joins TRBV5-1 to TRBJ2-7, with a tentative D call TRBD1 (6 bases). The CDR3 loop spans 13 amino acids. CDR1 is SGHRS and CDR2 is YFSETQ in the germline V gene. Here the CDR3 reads CASSFTGNYGQYF. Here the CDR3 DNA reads TGCGCCAGCAGCTTTACAGGGAACTACGGGCAGTACTTC.